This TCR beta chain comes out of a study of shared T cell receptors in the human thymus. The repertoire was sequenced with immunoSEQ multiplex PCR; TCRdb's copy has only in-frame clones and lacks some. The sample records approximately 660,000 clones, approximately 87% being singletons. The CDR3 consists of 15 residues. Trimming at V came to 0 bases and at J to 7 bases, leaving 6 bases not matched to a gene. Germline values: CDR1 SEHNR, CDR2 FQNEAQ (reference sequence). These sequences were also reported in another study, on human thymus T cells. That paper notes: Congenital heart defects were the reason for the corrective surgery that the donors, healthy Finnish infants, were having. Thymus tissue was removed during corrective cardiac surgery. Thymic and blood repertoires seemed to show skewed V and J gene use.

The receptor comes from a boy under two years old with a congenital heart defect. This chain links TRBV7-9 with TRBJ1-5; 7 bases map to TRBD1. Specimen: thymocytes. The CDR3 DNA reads TGTGCCAGCAGCTTAGCGACAGGGACCGGGCAGCCCCAGCATTTT. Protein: CASSLATGTGQPQHF. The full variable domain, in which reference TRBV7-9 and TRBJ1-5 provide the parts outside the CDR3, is DTGVSQNPRHKITKRGQNVTFRCDPISEHNRLYWYRQTLGQGPEFLTYFQNEAQLEKSRLLSDRFSAERPKGSFSTLEIQRTEQGDSAMYLCASSLATGTGQPQHFGDGTRLSIL.